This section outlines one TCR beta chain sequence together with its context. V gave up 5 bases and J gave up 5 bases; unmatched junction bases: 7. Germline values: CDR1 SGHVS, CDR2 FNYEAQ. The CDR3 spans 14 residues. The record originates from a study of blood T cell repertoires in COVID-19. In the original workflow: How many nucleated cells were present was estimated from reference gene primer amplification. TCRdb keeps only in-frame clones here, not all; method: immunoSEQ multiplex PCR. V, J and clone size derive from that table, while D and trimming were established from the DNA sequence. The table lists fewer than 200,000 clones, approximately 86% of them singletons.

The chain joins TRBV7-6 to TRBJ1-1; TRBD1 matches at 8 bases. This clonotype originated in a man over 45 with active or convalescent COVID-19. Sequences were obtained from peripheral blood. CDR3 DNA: TGTGCCAGCAGCCACCAGACAGGGGATACTGAAGCTTTCTTT. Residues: CASSHQTGDTEAFF.